This TCR beta chain comes out of a study of T cell changes during pregnancy in multiple sclerosis. V lost 0 bases and J lost 0, with 10 bases in between. The CDR3 extends over 16 amino acids. CDR1 SGDLS and CDR2 YYNGEE come from the germline V gene. This table comes from immunoSEQ multiplex PCR, and its TCRdb copy is limited to in-frame clones, with some not included. Here the sample spans about 100,000 clones, approximately 92% being singletons. The rearrangement links TRBV9 to TRBJ2-1; D perhaps matches TRBD2 (6 bases). The sequence derives from a female donor with multiple sclerosis, enrolled in a pregnancy study. Sequencing was performed on peripheral blood, taken in the first trimester of pregnancy. The CDR3 here is CASSVGGSGSYNEQFF. The CDR3 nucleotides are TGTGCCAGCAGCGTAGGGGGTAGCGGCTCCTACAATGAGCAGTTCTTC.